Below, 19 T cell receptor beta chains from the same sample are listed, as sequenced in a study of blood T cells in healthy people across ages. The second PCR ran about 6 to 12 cycles with a sample-barcoded 5' primer and J-beta primers. TCRdb fed the 5' RACE reads into MiXCR, producing one record per CDR3 protein. The sample lists 1.6 million or so distinct CDR3 sequences, around 36% occurring once. Sequenced input: blood. The receptors derive from a woman aged 25 to 45 in good health.

A remark on this clonotype: With a much larger clone just one base away, this may be a read error. This rearrangement joins TRBV20-1 to TRBJ2-3; TRBD2 might be the D (6 bases). Trimming pared 3 bases from V and 4 bases from J, leaving 14 bases between. CDR1 is DFQATT and CDR2 is SNEGSKA in the germline V gene (reference sequence). The CDR3 has 14 amino acids. The CDR3 nucleotides are TGCAGTGCTAGGGTTAGCGGAAGCGCAGATACGCAGTATTTT. Translation: CSARVSGSADTQYF.

This sequence joins TRBV3-1 and TRBJ2-5; D remains ambiguous. The CDR3 loop spans 14 amino acids. Germline CDR1 LGHDT, CDR2 YNNKEL (reference sequence). V lost 0 bases, J lost 5 bases, and 10 bases lay in between. The CDR3 DNA follows: TGTGCCAGCAGCCAAGATTTGAAGTCCGAGACCCAGTACTTC. This encodes CASSQDLKSETQYF.

V and J are TRBV12-3 or TRBV12-4 and TRBJ2-1; weak D call: TRBD2 (6 bases). Gene TRBJ2-7 matches the end of the DNA better, so the J call may be wrong. CDR3 length: 15 amino acids. In DNA, the CDR3 is TGTGCCAGCAGTTCCTCTAGCGCACCCTACAATGAGCAGTACTTC. Protein sequence: CASSSSSAPYNEQYF.

The genes are TRBV7-8 and TRBJ1-2; D not certain. Germline V gene lookup returns CDR1 SGHVS and CDR2 FQNEAQ. V was cut by 4 bases and J by 4 bases, with 10 bases left in between. The CDR3 spans 13 residues. The CDR3 protein is CASSSAGSYGYTF. The CDR3 DNA is TGTGCCAGCAGCTCTGCCGGGAGCTATGGCTACACCTTC.

This clonotype was recorded a few times. The gene calls are TRBV20-1 and TRBJ2-3; 11 bases are shared with TRBD1. CDR1 DFQATT and CDR2 SNEGSKA come from the germline V gene (reference sequence). J gave up 2 bases and V 5 bases, and 6 bases lay outside the gene matches. The CDR3 is made up of 15 amino acids. The CDR3 bases are TGCAGTGCTCGAGGGGACAGGGGGACCACAGATACGCAGTATTTT. Protein: CSARGDRGTTDTQYF.

This clonotype was found a few times. V is TRBV10-1 and J is TRBJ1-2; 10 nucleotides agree with TRBD1. Trimming cost V 9 bases and J 7 bases; bases outside gene matches: 11. The germline V gene encodes CDR1 WNHNN and CDR2 SYGVQD (reference sequence). There are 14 residues in the CDR3. The CDR3 here is CARIRDRGFSGYTF. The CDR3 DNA sequence: TGCGCCAGGATCCGGGACAGGGGATTTTCTGGCTACACCTTC.

The chain uses TRBV7-9 and TRBJ2-3, with 9 positions matching TRBD2. CDR1 and CDR2 (germline): SEHNR, FQNEAQ (reference sequence). V was pared by 6 bases and J by 7 bases, with 11 bases of the junction left unmatched. The CDR3 runs 15 residues. For the CDR3, the DNA is TGTGCCAGCAGTTTAAAGACTAGCGGAGCAAATACGCAGTATTTT. It yields the protein CASSLKTSGANTQYF.

The rearrangement links TRBV5-6 to TRBJ2-3, with a tentative D call TRBD1 (5 bases). The germline V and J ends were trimmed by 4 bases and 2 bases, with 14 bases remaining between them. CDR1 and CDR2 from the germline V gene are SGHDT and YYEEEE. CDR3 length: 15 amino acids. The CDR3 region is CASSNWGKNTDTQYF. The CDR3, as DNA: TGTGCCAGCAGCAACTGGGGCAAGAACACAGATACGCAGTATTTT.

Comment on this clonotype: This sequence may be a read error, since a much larger clone differs from it by one base. This chain uses TRBV6-1 with TRBJ1-2, with 7 bases that match TRBD1. This CDR3 is 17 amino acids long. Unmatched junction bases numbered 19, after V lost 6 bases and J lost 6 bases. In germline, CDR1 is MNHNS, CDR2 SASEGT. The CDR3 DNA follows: TGTGCCAGCAGACCAAACGAAAGACAGGGAGGTAGGCATGGCTACACCTTC. This codes for CASRPNERQGGRHGYTF.

The chain joins TRBV20-1 to TRBJ2-3; D gene uncertain. The germline V gene has CDR1 DFQATT and CDR2 SNEGSKA (reference sequence). V lost 4 bases, J lost 4 bases, and 12 bases lay in between. The length of the CDR3 is 13 residues. The CDR3 bases are TGCAGTGCTACCCTAGTTGGGCCAGATACGCAGTATTTT. Residues: CSATLVGPDTQYF.

The chain joins TRBV19 to TRBJ2-7, with D tentatively TRBD1 or TRBD2 (5 bases each). The CDR3 totals 14 residues. The germline V and J ends were trimmed by 5 bases and 1 base, with 12 bases remaining between them. The germline V gene encodes CDR1 LNHDA and CDR2 SQIVND (reference sequence). CDR3 sequence (DNA): TGTGCCAGTAGTTCACGGGACGCATCCTACGAGCAGTACTTC. Protein: CASSSRDASYEQYF.

J is TRBJ2-3 and V is TRBV3-1, with unresolved D. The CDR3 covers 12 residues. Trimming cost V 3 bases and J 7 bases, with 8 bases left between them. Germline CDR1 is LGHDT and CDR2 is YNNKEL (reference sequence). The chain's CDR3 is CASSHQSNTQYF. The CDR3 nucleotides read TGTGCCAGCAGCCATCAGTCGAATACGCAGTATTTT.

Comments on this clonotype: The junction differs from germline at one of its ends, possibly a read error. The chain links TRBV4-1 to TRBJ1-2, with 7 bases fitting TRBD1. The V gene's germline CDR1 is MGHRA and CDR2 YSYEKL. This CDR3 is built from 14 residues. The CDR3 bases are TGCGCCAGCAGCCAGGTGGGACAGCCCTATGACTACACCTTC. This encodes CASSQVGQPYDYTF.

The J gene is TRBJ2-1, the V gene TRBV20-1; possibly TRBD1 for D (6 bases). The CDR3 loop spans 14 amino acids. CDR1 and CDR2 (germline): DFQATT, SNEGSKA (reference sequence). Trimming removed 3 bases from V and 5 bases from J, with 14 bases in between. Here the CDR3 reads CSARGATTNNEQFF. CDR3 coding DNA: TGCAGTGCTAGGGGGGCGACTACGAACAATGAGCAGTTCTTC.

This clonotype occurred once. A read error may account for a junction end that differs from germline. The chain links TRBV7-3 to TRBJ2-3; D remains unclear. The CDR3 is 15 amino acids. Germline values: CDR1 SGHTA, CDR2 FQGTGA. This CDR3 reads CAGSLTSGITDTQYF. The CDR3 region has the DNA TGTGCCGGCAGCTTAACCTCCGGAATCACAGATACGCAGTATTTT.

About this clonotype: One junction end disagrees with the germline gene, perhaps due to a read error. This rearrangement joins TRBV7-9 to TRBJ2-1; perhaps TRBD1 as D (6 bases). The CDR3 has 17 amino acids. The V gene's germline CDR1 is SEHNR and CDR2 FQNEAQ (reference sequence). The CDR3 DNA is TGTGCCAGCAGCGCACCCGGGACAAGGGAACGCTACAATGAGCGGTTCTTC. This gives the protein CASSAPGTRERYNERFF.

This clonotype was picked up a small number of times. Just one base apart from a much larger clone, this may be a read error. The chain recombines TRBV29-1 with TRBJ2-4, with D tentatively TRBD1 (6 bases). Germline V gives CDR1 SQVTM, CDR2 ANQGSEA. The CDR3 loop spans 12 amino acids. V lost 4 bases and J 13 bases, leaving 17 bases between the germline ends. CDR3 residues: CSVGQGSESQYF. The CDR3, as DNA: TGCAGCGTTGGGCAGGGGTCCGAGTCCCAGTACTTC.

The gene calls are TRBV19 and TRBJ2-4; maybe TRBD1 (7 bases). V dropped 6 bases and J dropped 7 bases, with 19 bases sitting between them. Germline V gene lookup returns CDR1 LNHDA and CDR2 SQIVND (reference sequence). This CDR3 contains 15 residues. In nucleotides, the CDR3 is TGTGCCAGTAGAAAGGGAGGACAGGACCGTAACATTCAGTACTTC. Amino acid sequence: CASRKGGQDRNIQYF.

The chain combines TRBV18 with TRBJ2-1; D remains unclear. The germline V and J ends were trimmed by 3 bases and 9 bases, with 15 bases remaining between them. CDR1 and CDR2 (germline): KGHSH, LQKENI. The CDR3 sequence is 14 residues long. The DNA of the CDR3 is TGTGCCAGCTCACCCCGGCCCCCTGCCATTGAGCAGTTCTTC. Amino acids: CASSPRPPAIEQFF.